Reported below is one T cell receptor (beta chain). Method: immunoSEQ multiplex PCR; TCRdb's copy keeps in-frame clones and lacks some. The table includes about 410,000 clones, around nine tenths detected once. Described treatment: about 20 received Ad26.COV2.S at low or high dose, single or two shots; about five received placebo; per-sample allocation not given. Collection of the samples took place on day 63 after the first injection of vaccine or placebo. The sample originates from a study of Ad26.COV2.S vaccination and SARS-CoV-2 variants. The CDR3 spans 11 residues. Germline V gives CDR1 SGDLS, CDR2 YYNGEE. V gave up 10 bases and J gave up 8 bases, with 13 bases separating them.

The clonotype was recovered from a person between 18 and 59 years old who received the Ad26.COV2.S COVID-19 vaccine or a placebo. The specimen was peripheral blood, collected in a trial of Ad26.COV2.S vaccine versus placebo. The chain is built from TRBV9 and TRBJ2-1; D tentatively fits TRBD1 or TRBD2 (5 bases each). The CDR3 nucleotides read TGTGCCGGGGGACCTAGGTATGAGCAGTTCTTC. Its translation: CAGGPRYEQFF. The full variable domain, completed using reference TRBV9 and TRBJ2-1, is DSGVTQTPKHLITATGQRVTLRCSPRSGDLSVYWYQQSLDQGLQFLIQYYNGEERAKGNILERFSAQQFPDLHSELNLSSLELGDSALYFCAGGPRYEQFFGPGTRLTVL.